This is a list of T cell receptor beta chains from one sample in a study of post-analysis software for immune sequencing data. Via MiXCR, TCRdb re-called the PCR reads, giving one row per CDR3 protein. Seen here are roughly 580,000 distinct CDR3 sequences, roughly 40% observed once, and the top ten hold roughly 1.7%. What was sequenced was blood. These receptors were collected from a girl aged 5-17 years with multiple sclerosis. Both conserved end residues are part of each CDR3. A D gene is named only where the DNA matches it firmly. The size of a clone is reported for some rows only, either as once, few or many, or as a class for expanded clones.

clone_size: .; v_call: TRBV20-1; j_call: TRBJ2-7; d_call: TRBD2; cdr3_aa: CSALDTRAGVLTQYF; cdr3_nt: TGCAGTGCCCTGGATACTAGAGCGGGAGTTCTAACCCAGTACTTC
clone_size: once; v_call: TRBV10-3; j_call: TRBJ2-5; d_call: .; cdr3_aa: CAISESGDNQETQYF; cdr3_nt: TGTGCCATCAGTGAGTCCGGGGACAATCAAGAGACCCAGTACTTC
clone_size: .; v_call: TRBV24-1; j_call: TRBJ2-3; d_call: .; cdr3_aa: CATSDTRPPHLNTQYF; cdr3_nt: TGTGCCACCAGTGACACAAGACCCCCGCATCTTAATACGCAGTATTTT
clone_size: .; v_call: TRBV10-3; j_call: TRBJ1-1; d_call: .; cdr3_aa: CAIIEGAEAFF; cdr3_nt: TGTGCCATCATCGAGGGGGCTGAAGCTTTCTTT
clone_size: .; v_call: TRBV3-1; j_call: TRBJ1-1; d_call: TRBD1; cdr3_aa: CASSREGANTEAFF; cdr3_nt: TGTGCCAGCAGCCGGGAGGGGGCGAACACTGAAGCTTTCTTT
clone_size: .; v_call: TRBV4-1; j_call: TRBJ2-4; d_call: .; cdr3_aa: CASSKGVGKNIQYF; cdr3_nt: TGCGCCAGCAGCAAAGGGGTGGGCAAAAACATTCAGTACTTC
clone_size: .; v_call: TRBV7-6; j_call: TRBJ2-1; d_call: TRBD2; cdr3_aa: CASSPGTSGSGEQFF; cdr3_nt: TGTGCCAGCAGCCCCGGGACTAGCGGGAGCGGTGAGCAGTTCTTC
clone_size: few; v_call: TRBV20-1; j_call: TRBJ2-5; d_call: .; cdr3_aa: CSAVKGEETQYF; cdr3_nt: TGCAGTGCTGTAAAGGGTGAAGAGACCCAGTACTTC
clone_size: .; v_call: TRBV12-3/TRBV12-4; j_call: TRBJ2-3; d_call: TRBD1; cdr3_aa: CASSWRDRGTGGDTQYF; cdr3_nt: TGTGCCAGCAGCTGGCGCGACAGGGGGACGGGGGGAGATACGCAGTATTTT
clone_size: .; v_call: TRBV20-1; j_call: TRBJ2-3; d_call: TRBD2; cdr3_aa: CSADGGEETSGSTDTQYF; cdr3_nt: TGCAGTGCGGATGGGGGGGAAGAGACTAGCGGGAGCACAGATACGCAGTATTTT
clone_size: few; v_call: TRBV28; j_call: TRBJ2-5; d_call: .; cdr3_aa: CASRRGTSQETQYF; cdr3_nt: TGTGCCAGCAGACGTGGGACAAGCCAAGAGACCCAGTACTTC
clone_size: once; v_call: TRBV7-2; j_call: TRBJ2-1; d_call: .; cdr3_aa: CTSSFDRGREQFF; cdr3_nt: TGTACCAGCAGCTTTGATAGGGGCCGGGAGCAGTTCTTC
clone_size: .; v_call: TRBV5-1; j_call: TRBJ1-6; d_call: .; cdr3_aa: CASSLDVDSYNSPLHF; cdr3_nt: TGCGCCAGCAGCCTGGACGTAGACTCCTATAATTCACCCCTCCACTTT
clone_size: .; v_call: TRBV5-1; j_call: TRBJ1-2; d_call: TRBD1; cdr3_aa: CASSRTGEGGGYTF; cdr3_nt: TGCGCCAGCAGCAGGACAGGGGAAGGAGGTGGCTACACCTTC
clone_size: few; v_call: TRBV3-1; j_call: TRBJ2-7; d_call: .; cdr3_aa: CASSPRGVQSYEQYF; cdr3_nt: TGTGCCAGCAGCCCCCGAGGGGTCCAATCCTACGAGCAGTACTTC
clone_size: .; v_call: TRBV11-2; j_call: TRBJ2-5; d_call: TRBD2; cdr3_aa: CASKLMFVLAEMTQETQYF; cdr3_nt: TGTGCCAGCAAGTTGATGTTCGTGCTAGCGGAGATGACCCAAGAGACCCAGTACTTC
clone_size: .; v_call: TRBV13; j_call: TRBJ2-7; d_call: TRBD2; cdr3_aa: CTSSIGGSYEQYF; cdr3_nt: TGTACCAGCAGCATCGGGGGGTCCTACGAGCAGTACTTC
clone_size: .; v_call: TRBV7-2; j_call: TRBJ2-6; d_call: .; cdr3_aa: CASSSLGGVGVLTF; cdr3_nt: TGTGCCAGCAGCTCCCTTGGAGGGGTTGGCGTCCTGACTTTC
clone_size: .; v_call: TRBV6-4; j_call: TRBJ2-5; d_call: .; cdr3_aa: CASSGWVSRGQETQYF; cdr3_nt: TGTGCCAGCAGTGGATGGGTATCGAGGGGCCAAGAGACCCAGTACTTC
clone_size: few; v_call: TRBV7-2; j_call: TRBJ2-1; d_call: TRBD2; cdr3_aa: CASSLGLAGLGEQFF; cdr3_nt: TGTGCCAGCAGCTTGGGACTAGCGGGTTTAGGTGAGCAGTTCTTC
clone_size: .; v_call: TRBV20-1; j_call: TRBJ2-7; d_call: TRBD1; cdr3_aa: CSARRVQGYSYEQYF; cdr3_nt: TGCAGTGCTAGAAGGGTACAGGGGTACTCCTACGAGCAGTACTTC
clone_size: few; v_call: TRBV7-9; j_call: TRBJ2-1; d_call: TRBD2; cdr3_aa: CASSSGLAYNEQFF; cdr3_nt: TGTGCCAGCAGCTCGGGACTAGCCTACAATGAGCAGTTCTTC
clone_size: .; v_call: TRBV4-1; j_call: TRBJ2-4; d_call: TRBD2; cdr3_aa: CASSPGLAGGLSKNIQYF; cdr3_nt: TGCGCCAGCAGCCCAGGACTAGCGGGGGGGCTATCCAAAAACATTCAGTACTTC
clone_size: few; v_call: TRBV29-1; j_call: TRBJ2-1; d_call: TRBD2; cdr3_aa: CSVAGGSIYNEQFF; cdr3_nt: TGCAGCGTTGCGGGCGGGAGTATTTACAATGAGCAGTTCTTC
clone_size: .; v_call: TRBV20-1; j_call: TRBJ2-1; d_call: TRBD2; cdr3_aa: CSALLPRGGHGEQFF; cdr3_nt: TGCAGTGCTCTCCTCCCGCGGGGGGGCCACGGTGAGCAGTTCTTC
clone_size: .; v_call: TRBV7-8; j_call: TRBJ1-2; d_call: .; cdr3_aa: CASSLRENNYGYTF; cdr3_nt: TGTGCCAGCAGCTTGCGGGAGAACAACTATGGCTACACCTTC
clone_size: few; v_call: TRBV12-3/TRBV12-4; j_call: TRBJ2-1; d_call: .; cdr3_aa: CASSLVPYNEQFF; cdr3_nt: TGTGCCAGCAGTTTAGTTCCCTACAATGAGCAGTTCTTC
clone_size: .; v_call: TRBV29-1; j_call: TRBJ2-7; d_call: TRBD1; cdr3_aa: CSVVTGSYEQYF; cdr3_nt: TGCAGCGTCGTGACAGGGTCCTACGAGCAGTACTTC
clone_size: few; v_call: TRBV27; j_call: TRBJ2-7; d_call: TRBD1; cdr3_aa: CASRGQGAGYEQYF; cdr3_nt: TGTGCCAGCCGAGGACAGGGGGCCGGCTACGAGCAGTACTTC
clone_size: few; v_call: TRBV29-1; j_call: TRBJ2-7; d_call: TRBD1; cdr3_aa: CSVEQRQGPPYEQYF; cdr3_nt: TGCAGCGTTGAACAGAGACAGGGACCCCCCTACGAGCAGTACTTC
clone_size: few; v_call: TRBV7-2; j_call: TRBJ1-1; d_call: .; cdr3_aa: CASRTIGGRDLAFF; cdr3_nt: TGTGCCAGCAGAACAATAGGGGGGAGGGATTTAGCTTTCTTT
clone_size: few; v_call: TRBV10-3; j_call: TRBJ2-3; d_call: TRBD2; cdr3_aa: CAISERGGQTDTQYF; cdr3_nt: TGTGCCATCAGTGAGCGGGGGGGCCAGACAGATACGCAGTATTTT
clone_size: .; v_call: TRBV14; j_call: TRBJ1-2; d_call: .; cdr3_aa: CASSLTGGRPSGYTF; cdr3_nt: TGTGCCAGCAGCCTAACCGGGGGCAGGCCCTCTGGCTACACCTTC
clone_size: .; v_call: TRBV10-1; j_call: TRBJ2-3; d_call: .; cdr3_aa: CASSIGTATQYF; cdr3_nt: TGCGCCAGCAGTATTGGGACCGCTACGCAGTATTTT
clone_size: .; v_call: TRBV5-4; j_call: TRBJ2-7; d_call: TRBD2; cdr3_aa: CASSFPSGDPYEQYF; cdr3_nt: TGTGCCAGCAGCTTTCCTAGCGGGGACCCCTACGAGCAGTACTTC
clone_size: few; v_call: TRBV12-3/TRBV12-4; j_call: TRBJ2-1; d_call: TRBD2; cdr3_aa: CASSPPQAGGYNEQFF; cdr3_nt: TGTGCCAGCAGCCCACCCCAAGCGGGGGGGTACAATGAGCAGTTCTTC
clone_size: .; v_call: TRBV6-6; j_call: TRBJ2-1; d_call: .; cdr3_aa: CASSYSVDEQFF; cdr3_nt: TGTGCCAGCAGTTACTCAGTCGATGAGCAGTTCTTC
clone_size: few; v_call: TRBV12-3/TRBV12-4; j_call: TRBJ2-7; d_call: TRBD2; cdr3_aa: CASRLTSGPYEQYF; cdr3_nt: TGTGCCAGCAGACTGACTAGCGGACCCTACGAGCAGTACTTC
clone_size: .; v_call: TRBV12-3/TRBV12-4; j_call: TRBJ1-1; d_call: .; cdr3_aa: CASSLTVGVNTEAFF; cdr3_nt: TGTGCCAGCAGTTTAACGGTGGGGGTGAACACTGAAGCTTTCTTT
clone_size: few; v_call: TRBV3-1; j_call: TRBJ2-7; d_call: TRBD2; cdr3_aa: CASSLREGSSYEQYF; cdr3_nt: TGTGCCAGCAGCCTCAGGGAGGGGAGCTCCTACGAGCAGTACTTC